These T cell receptor beta chains were read from a single sample in a study of T cells in Graves' hyperthyroidism and ophthalmopathy. In TCRdb, the multiplex PCR reads were re-called with MiXCR into one record per CDR3 protein. The sample yields over 250,000 distinct CDR3 sequences, about 13% seen once. The sequencing input was blood. The receptors come from a woman in her thirties or forties with Graves' ophthalmopathy. Each CDR3 is given with its conserved first and last residue. The order of the fields is J gene, clone size, D gene, V gene, CDR3 DNA, CDR3 protein. A D gene is named only where the DNA matches it firmly. The size of a clone is reported for some rows only, either as once, few or many, or as a class for expanded clones.

TRBJ1-2 - TRBD1 TRBV5-1 TGCGCCAGCAGCTTGGCGACAGGGCAAGGATATGGCTACACCTTC CASSLATGQGYGYTF
TRBJ2-3 many - TRBV12-3/TRBV12-4 TGTGCCAGCATCCCCAGCGGAAGCACAGATACGCAGTATTTT CASIPSGSTDTQYF
TRBJ2-7 many - TRBV11-2 TGTGCCAGCAGCGCGGACTCCCACGAGCAGTACTTC CASSADSHEQYF
TRBJ2-1 - - TRBV9 TGTGCCAGCAGCGAACAGGGCTACTCCTACAATGAGCAGTTCTTC CASSEQGYSYNEQFF
TRBJ1-3 many - TRBV2 TGTGCCAGCCAAGACGGGAAGGACACCATATATTTT CASQDGKDTIYF
TRBJ2-7 many - TRBV7-9 TGTGCCAGCAGCGATCAATACGCGCAAGCCTACGAGCAGTACTTC CASSDQYAQAYEQYF
TRBJ1-1 - TRBD1 TRBV5-1 TGCGCCAGCAGCCCGGGGACAGCGCAAGAGAACACTGAAGCTTTCTTT CASSPGTAQENTEAFF
TRBJ2-3 - - TRBV5-6 TGTGCCAGCAGCGCAGAAGGAGATACGCAGTATTTT CASSAEGDTQYF
TRBJ2-6 - TRBD1 TRBV7-8 TGTGCCAGCAATCCTTTCAGGGGGCGCGTCGCTGGGGCCAACGTCCTGACTTTC CASNPFRGRVAGANVLTF
TRBJ1-1 many - TRBV18 TGTGCCAGCCTTTCAGTGAACACTGAAGCTTTCTTT CASLSVNTEAFF
TRBJ2-3 - - TRBV11-3 TGTGCCAGCAGCTTACCCCTAGAAGATACGCAGTATTTT CASSLPLEDTQYF
TRBJ1-5 many TRBD1 TRBV19 TGTGCCAGTAGTCAACGGACAGGGGGCGCGTATCAGCCCCAGCATTTT CASSQRTGGAYQPQHF
TRBJ2-5 many - TRBV20-1 TGCAGTGCCTATCCCCCGAGAGGCCTTCAAGAGACCCAGTACTTC CSAYPPRGLQETQYF
TRBJ2-7 few TRBD2 TRBV7-9 TGTGCCAGCAGCACGCCTAGCGGATCCTACGAGCAGTACTTC CASSTPSGSYEQYF
TRBJ2-2 few TRBD2 TRBV27 TGTGCCAGCAGACTGACCGCGGGGGGCAACACCGGGGAGCTGTTTTTT CASRLTAGGNTGELFF
TRBJ1-6 many TRBD1 TRBV7-2 TGTGCCAGCAGCTTAGGAGGGACAGGGGGCGTTAATTCACCCCTCCACTTT CASSLGGTGGVNSPLHF
TRBJ1-4 few - TRBV20-1 TGCAGTGCTAGTTTCGGGACTAATGAAAAACTGTTTTTT CSASFGTNEKLFF
TRBJ1-2 many - TRBV12-3/TRBV12-4 TGTGCCAGCAGTTTAGGGCCAACAGCCCTCCTACGGGGCTACACCTTC CASSLGPTALLRGYTF
TRBJ2-7 many TRBD2 TRBV7-2 TGTGCCAGCAGCTTATTTACTAGCGCAGAATACGAGCAGTACTTC CASSLFTSAEYEQYF
TRBJ1-1 many - TRBV10-2 TGCGCCAGCACTCAGGCCCGGGGAAGGGCTTTCTTT CASTQARGRAFF
TRBJ1-4 few TRBD1 TRBV12-3/TRBV12-4 TGTGCCAGCAGCCGAGGGACAGGGAATTGGATGGTGTTTTTT CASSRGTGNWMVFF
TRBJ1-1 many - TRBV7-8 TGTGCCAGCAGCTTTAGGGGTATGAACACTGAAGCTTTCTTT CASSFRGMNTEAFF
TRBJ1-1 many TRBD1 TRBV14 TGTGCCAGCAGCCAAAACAGGGGGATAGGGACTGAAGCTTTCTTT CASSQNRGIGTEAFF
TRBJ2-6 few - TRBV12-3/TRBV12-4 TGTGCCAGCAGGATTACGGGACCCGGGGCCAACGTCCTGACTTTC CASRITGPGANVLTF
TRBJ2-3 many - TRBV11-2 TGTGCCAGCAGTGGGGGGCACACAGATACGCAGTATTTT CASSGGHTDTQYF
TRBJ2-7 many - TRBV6-1 TGTGCCAGCAGTGGCCTGAGGGGCGGCGACCTCGAGCAGTACTTC CASSGLRGGDLEQYF
TRBJ2-7 - - TRBV6-1 TGTGCCATCAATCACGAGACAACCTACGAGCAGTACTTC CAINHETTYEQYF
TRBJ2-1 many - TRBV24-1 TGTGCCACCTCCAACCCTCCTAACAATGAGCAGTTCTTC CATSNPPNNEQFF
TRBJ2-1 many TRBD2 TRBV11-2 TGTGCCAGCAGCTCCCTCAGCGGGACCTACAATGAGCAGTTCTTC CASSSLSGTYNEQFF
TRBJ1-1 many - TRBV6-1 TGTGCCAGCATGGGCAGGCTCCTCTTAGAGGCTTTCTTT CASMGRLLLEAFF
TRBJ1-1 many - TRBV6-1 TGTGCCAGCAACCGGGGGCATCTAGAAGCTTTCTTT CASNRGHLEAFF
TRBJ1-1 few - TRBV29-1 TGCAGCGTTGAAGGGGCCAGGAACACTGAAGCTTTCTTT CSVEGARNTEAFF
TRBJ2-7 many - TRBV2 TGTGCCAGCAGTGAAGTCGGGACCGAAGGTCAAAAGCAGTACTTC CASSEVGTEGQKQYF
TRBJ2-4 many TRBD2 TRBV7-8 TGTGCCAGCAGCTTAAGGGGAGCGGGAGGGTCGACAAACATTCAGTACTTC CASSLRGAGGSTNIQYF
TRBJ2-3 few TRBD2 TRBV24-1 TGTGCCACCAGTTATAGCGGGGGGACAGATACGCAGTATTTT CATSYSGGTDTQYF
TRBJ1-5 many - TRBV2 TGTGCCAGCAGTGCGTCGGGGGGAAGCAATCAGCCCCAGCATTTT CASSASGGSNQPQHF
TRBJ1-4 - TRBD1 TRBV13 TGTGCCAGCAGCTTCGGCAGGGGGTTTTCGGAACTGTTTTTT CASSFGRGFSELFF
TRBJ2-2 many - TRBV28 TGTGCCAGCAGTTTCGAGGGAGTGGCTCCCGGGGAGCTGTTTTTT CASSFEGVAPGELFF
TRBJ1-2 - TRBD1 TRBV27 TGTGCCAGCTCTGGGACAGGGAGCAAGTCCGATGGCTACACCTTC CASSGTGSKSDGYTF
TRBJ2-3 many - TRBV28 TGTGCCAGCAGTGGATCTAGCACAGATACGCAGTATTTT CASSGSSTDTQYF
TRBJ1-1 many - TRBV7-8 TGTGCCAGCAGCTTATTAAACGTGAACACTGAAGCTTTCTTT CASSLLNVNTEAFF
TRBJ2-3 - TRBD2 TRBV3-1 TGTGCCAGCAGCCAAGAAAAAGCGGGGGGAGACACAGATACGCAGTATTTT CASSQEKAGGDTDTQYF
TRBJ1-5 few - TRBV20-1 TGCAGTGTTGGAGGTGCCCAACCCCAGCATTTT CSVGGAQPQHF
TRBJ2-1 many TRBD1 TRBV12-3/TRBV12-4 TGTGCCAGCAGTAGGAGGACAGGGGCCTACAATGAGCAGTTCTTC CASSRRTGAYNEQFF
TRBJ1-4 few TRBD1 TRBV7-7 TGTGCTAGCAGCCCCAGGGGGCTGAATGAAAAACTGTTTTTT CASSPRGLNEKLFF
TRBJ2-3 - TRBD2 TRBV6-4 TGTGCCAGCAGTGCCTGTGGACTAGCGGGAGGCACAGATACGCAGTATTTT CASSACGLAGGTDTQYF
TRBJ1-6 - TRBD1 TRBV12-3/TRBV12-4 TGTGCCAGCCAACCGACAGGGAACAATTCACCCCTCCACTTT CASQPTGNNSPLHF
TRBJ2-2 many - TRBV2 TGTGCCAGCAGTCAGGAATCCACTAGATTGGTTCCCGGGGAGCTGTTTTTT CASSQESTRLVPGELFF
TRBJ2-7 many - TRBV19 TGTGCCAGTAGTATCGGAGGGAGAGGCTACGAGCAGTACTTC CASSIGGRGYEQYF
TRBJ1-1 many - TRBV28 TGTGCCAGCACCCTATCCGGGGCGAACACTGAAGCTTTCTTT CASTLSGANTEAFF
TRBJ1-2 many TRBD1 TRBV20-1 TGCAGTGCTACCGACAGGGGATCGTCGACCTTC CSATDRGSSTF
TRBJ1-2 many TRBD1 TRBV4-1 TGCGCCAGCAGCCAAGGCCCGGGACAGGCGGGGGGCTACACCTTC CASSQGPGQAGGYTF
TRBJ2-5 few TRBD1 TRBV11-2 TGTGCCAGCAGCCCCAGAGGGACAGGAGGGGGGGAGACCCAGTACTTC CASSPRGTGGGETQYF